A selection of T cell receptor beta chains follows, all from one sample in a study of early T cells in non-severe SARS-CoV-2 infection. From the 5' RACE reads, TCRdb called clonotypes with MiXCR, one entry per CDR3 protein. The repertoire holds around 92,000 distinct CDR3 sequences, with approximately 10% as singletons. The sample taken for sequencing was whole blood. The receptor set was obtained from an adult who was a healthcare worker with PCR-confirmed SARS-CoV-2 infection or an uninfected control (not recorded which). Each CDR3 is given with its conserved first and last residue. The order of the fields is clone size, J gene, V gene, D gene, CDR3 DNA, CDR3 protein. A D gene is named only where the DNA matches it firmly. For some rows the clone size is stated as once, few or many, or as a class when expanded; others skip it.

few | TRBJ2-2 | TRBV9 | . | TGTGCCAGCAGCGTAGACGGGGGGCCCGGGGAGCTGTTTTTT | CASSVDGGPGELFF
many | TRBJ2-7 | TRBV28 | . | TGTGCCACCACCAGACCCTCCTACGAGCAGTACTTC | CATTRPSYEQYF
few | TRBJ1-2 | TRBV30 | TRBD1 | TGTGCCTGGAGCAGACAGGGATATGGCTACACCTTC | CAWSRQGYGYTF
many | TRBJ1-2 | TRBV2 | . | TGTGCCAGCAGTCAAGTTACGGGGGCTCCTAACTATGGCTACACCTTC | CASSQVTGAPNYGYTF
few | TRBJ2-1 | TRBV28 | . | TGTGCCAGCTTGGGGAGCAGCTCCTACAATGAGCAGTTCTTC | CASLGSSSYNEQFF
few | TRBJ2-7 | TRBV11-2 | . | TGTGCCAGCAGCTTCGCTAACCCTGGGGAGCAGTACTTC | CASSFANPGEQYF
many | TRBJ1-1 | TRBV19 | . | TGTGCCAGTAGTCCACCCGAGGGTCTGAACACTGAAGCTTTCTTT | CASSPPEGLNTEAFF
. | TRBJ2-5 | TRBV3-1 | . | TGTGCCAGCACCTCCTTTAGCGGTCAAGAGACCCAGTACTTC | CASTSFSGQETQYF
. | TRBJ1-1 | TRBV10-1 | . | TGCGCCAGCAGTGAGCGGGCAGGGGAGACTGAAGCTTTCTTT | CASSERAGETEAFF
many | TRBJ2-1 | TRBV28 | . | TGTGCCAGCAGTTTAAGCTCTAGCATCGGTCCTGGCAATGAGCAGTTCTTC | CASSLSSSIGPGNEQFF
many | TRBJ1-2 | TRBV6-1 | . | TGTGCCAGCAGTGAAGCTGGGTATGGCTACACCTTC | CASSEAGYGYTF